The 6 T cell receptor beta chains reported below all come from one sample, sequenced in a study of blood T cell repertoires in COVID-19. The protocol was immunoSEQ multiplex PCR, while the TCRdb copy is restricted to in-frame clones and leaves out a portion. The sample consists of some 80,000 clones, more than 65% of them appearing once. Specimen: peripheral blood. Receptors were obtained from a man older than 75 with acute or convalescent COVID-19.

This clone was seen only a few times. V gene TRBV9 combines with J gene TRBJ1-2; no clear D. This CDR3 is built from 13 residues. Germline V CDR1 and CDR2: SGDLS, YYNGEE. Trimming took 6 bases from V and 4 from J, leaving 13 bases between them. CDR3 amino acids: CASTSHGSYGYTF. CDR3 in DNA: TGTGCCAGCACTAGCCATGGGAGCTATGGCTACACCTTC.

This chain connects TRBV19 to TRBJ2-6, with TRBD2 matching over 7 bases. CDR3 length: 19 residues. CDR1 is LNHDA and CDR2 is SQIVND in the germline V gene (reference sequence). J was trimmed by 2 bases and V by 4 bases; bases with no gene match: 14. CDR3: CASSRLATRLVAGANVLTF. The CDR3 DNA follows: TGTGCCAGTAGTAGACTAGCAACCCGATTAGTGGCTGGGGCCAACGTCCTGACTTTC.

This chain connects TRBV5-1 to TRBJ2-1; TRBD2 agrees at 8 bases. Trimming cost V 0 bases and J 6 bases; bases outside gene matches: 5. Germline V gene lookup returns CDR1 SGHRS and CDR2 YFSETQ. The CDR3 covers 15 residues. CDR3 nucleotide sequence: TGCGCCAGCAGCTTGGTTTCCAGCGGGGGCAATGAGCAGTTCTTC. Protein sequence: CASSLVSSGGNEQFF. Based on the CDR3 plus reference TRBV5-1 and TRBJ2-1, the full variable domain is KAGVTQTPRYLIKTRGQQVTLSCSPISGHRSVSWYQQTPGQGLQFLFEYFSETQRNKGNFPGRFSGRQFSNSRSEMNVSTLELGDSALYLCASSLVSSGGNEQFFGPGTRLTVL.

The chain links TRBV11-2 to TRBJ2-2, with a possible D match to TRBD1 (6 bases). The CDR3 length is 15 residues. Deletions cut 6 bases from V and 1 base from J, with 12 bases between. CDR1 and CDR2 (germline): SGHAT, FQNNGV. CDR3 coding DNA: TGTGCCAGCAGACAGGGTCCCCTGAACACCGGGGAGCTGTTTTTT. Translated, it gives CASRQGPLNTGELFF. The variable domain in full, completed from reference TRBV11-2 and TRBJ2-2, reads EAGVAQSPRYKIIEKRQSVAFWCNPISGHATLYWYQQILGQGPKLLIQFQNNGVVDDSQLPKDRFSAERLKGVDSTLKIQPAKLEDSAVYLCASRQGPLNTGELFFGEGSRLTVL.

V and J are TRBV2 and TRBJ1-3; D gene unclear. The germline V gene encodes CDR1 SNHLY and CDR2 FYNNEI. V dropped 5 bases and J dropped 2 bases, with 7 bases sitting between them. The CDR3 consists of 13 residues. The chain's CDR3 is CASSRGTGNTIYF. The CDR3 DNA reads as TGTGCCAGCAGTAGAGGGACTGGAAACACCATATATTTT.

This chain links TRBV2 with TRBJ2-7; TRBD2 matches 7 bases. CDR1 is SNHLY and CDR2 is FYNNEI in the germline V gene. The CDR3 is 12 residues long. Trimming cost V 6 bases and J 6 bases; bases outside gene matches: 5. The DNA of the CDR3 is TGTGCCAGCAGATTGGGGGAGGGCGAGCAGTACTTC. Translated: CASRLGEGEQYF.